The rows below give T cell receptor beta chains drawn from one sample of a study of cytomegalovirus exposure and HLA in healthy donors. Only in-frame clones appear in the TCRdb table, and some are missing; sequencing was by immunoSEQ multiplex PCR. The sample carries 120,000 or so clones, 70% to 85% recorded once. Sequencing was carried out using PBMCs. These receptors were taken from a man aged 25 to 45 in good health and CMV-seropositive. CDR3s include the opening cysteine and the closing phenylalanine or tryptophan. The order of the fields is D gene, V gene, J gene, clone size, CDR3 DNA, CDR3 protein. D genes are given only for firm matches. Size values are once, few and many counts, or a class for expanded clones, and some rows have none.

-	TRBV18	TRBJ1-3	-	TGTGCCAGCTCACCACAGCGGGCTTCCTCTGGAAACACCATATATTTT	CASSPQRASSGNTIYF
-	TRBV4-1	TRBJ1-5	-	TGCGCCAGCAGCCAGAGACAGACCGATAGCAATCAGCCCCAGCATTTT	CASSQRQTDSNQPQHF
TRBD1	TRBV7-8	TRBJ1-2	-	TGTGCCAGCAGCCTAACCGGGACAGGGGCAACGAGTGGCTACACCTTC	CASSLTGTGATSGYTF
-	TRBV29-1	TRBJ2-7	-	TGCAGCGTTGGCAGCTCCTACGAGCAGTACTTC	CSVGSSYEQYF
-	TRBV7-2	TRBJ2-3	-	TGTGCCAGCAGCTTATTCGGCCGTGGCGCGGGCACAGATACGCAGTATTTT	CASSLFGRGAGTDTQYF
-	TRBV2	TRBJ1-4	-	TGTGCCAGCAGTGAACCTCGGGGCGGGGATGAAAAACTGTTTTTT	CASSEPRGGDEKLFF
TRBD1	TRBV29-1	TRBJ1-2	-	TGCAGCGTTGAAGGGTCGGGACAGAGAGCCTATGGCTACACCTTC	CSVEGSGQRAYGYTF
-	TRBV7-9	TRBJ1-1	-	TGTTCCGGGTCGGCAGCTATGAACACTGAAGCTTTCTTT	CSGSAAMNTEAFF
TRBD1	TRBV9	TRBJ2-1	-	TGTGCCAGCAGCGTAGGGACAGGGGTTTCCTCCTACAATGAGCAGTTCTTC	CASSVGTGVSSYNEQFF
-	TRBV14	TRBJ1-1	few	TGTGCCAGCAGCCCTCGAGGGGGGGCTTACACTGAAGCTTTCTTT	CASSPRGGAYTEAFF
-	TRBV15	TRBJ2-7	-	TGTGCCACCAGCAGAGAGAGCGGGTCCGAGCAGTACTTC	CATSRESGSEQYF
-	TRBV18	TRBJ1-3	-	TGTGCCAGCTCACCTCAACAGGGTTCTGGAAACACCATATATTTT	CASSPQQGSGNTIYF
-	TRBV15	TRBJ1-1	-	TGTGCCACCAGCGCAGAGACCGGCAGGGTTCGGGGGACTGAAGCTTTCTTT	CATSAETGRVRGTEAFF
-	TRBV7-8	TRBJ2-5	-	TGTGCCAGCAGCAGTACAGTAAAGAAGACCCAGTACTTC	CASSSTVKKTQYF
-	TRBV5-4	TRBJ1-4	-	TGTGCCAGCAGCTTGGCGGCTAATGAAAAACTGTTTTTT	CASSLAANEKLFF
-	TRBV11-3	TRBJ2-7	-	TGTGCCAGCAGCTTGGGGGGCGGGGGCGAGCAGTACTTC	CASSLGGGGEQYF
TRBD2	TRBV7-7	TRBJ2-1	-	TGTGCTAGCAGCTTGAACCTAGCGGGGGCGGGCAATGAGCAGTTCTTC	CASSLNLAGAGNEQFF
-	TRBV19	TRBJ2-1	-	TGTGCCAGTAGGGGCGTAGATACTAGTGTGCCTGGCGGCAATGAGCAGTTCTTC	CASRGVDTSVPGGNEQFF
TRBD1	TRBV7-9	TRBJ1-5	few	TGTGCCAGCAGCTTGGTTCAGGGGGCGCCCGGCAATCAGCCCCAGCATTTT	CASSLVQGAPGNQPQHF
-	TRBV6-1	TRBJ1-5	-	TGTGCCAGCAGTGGTACATACGGCAATCAGCCCCAGCATTTT	CASSGTYGNQPQHF
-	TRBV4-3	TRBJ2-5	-	TGCGCCAGCAGCCAAGACGTGGGTGGTAGGGGGAAGGTTCTGGAGACCCAGTACTTC	CASSQDVGGRGKVLETQYF
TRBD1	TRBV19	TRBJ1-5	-	TGTGACTCCGGACAGGGGACTTATAGCAATCAGCCCCAGCATTTT	CDSGQGTYSNQPQHF
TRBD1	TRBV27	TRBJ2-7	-	TGTGCCAGCAGTTTAGCCAGGGGGACCCTCCACGAGCAGTACTTC	CASSLARGTLHEQYF
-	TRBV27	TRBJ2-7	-	TGTGCCAGCAGTTTAGTTGGGAGCTCCTACGAGCAGTACTTC	CASSLVGSSYEQYF
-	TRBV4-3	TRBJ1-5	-	TGCGCCAGCAGCCAAGATTGGCAGAACAATCAGCCCCAGCATTTT	CASSQDWQNNQPQHF
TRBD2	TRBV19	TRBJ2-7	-	TGTGCCAGTAGTATAGCTCTAGCGGTCTACGAGCAGTACTTC	CASSIALAVYEQYF
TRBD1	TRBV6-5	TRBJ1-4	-	TGTGCCAGCAGGACGGACAGGGCAGGTGATGAAAAACTGTTTTTT	CASRTDRAGDEKLFF
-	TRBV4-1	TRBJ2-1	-	TGCGCCAGCAGCCAAGATCGGCGGGATGAGCAGTTCTTC	CASSQDRRDEQFF
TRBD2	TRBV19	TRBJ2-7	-	TGTGCCAGTAGTATATTGGGACTAGCGGGCTACGAGCAGTACTTC	CASSILGLAGYEQYF
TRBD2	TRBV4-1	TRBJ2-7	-	TGCGCCAGCAGCCAAGATGCTAGCGGGGGGGCCTACGAGCAGTACTTC	CASSQDASGGAYEQYF